This is a list of T cell receptor beta chains from one sample in a study of human T cells and chemical hapten exposure. In TCRdb, the RACE reads were re-called with MiXCR into one record per CDR3 protein. The sample lists about 120,000 distinct CDR3 sequences; 9.5% to 13% were seen once. Sequencing was performed on whole blood, taken in connection with sensitization to the hapten diphenylcyclopropenone (DPC). The receptors were sampled from a woman between 50 and 59 years old with alopecia areata. Some clones in this sample may be carry-over from other donors' samples. The CDR3 runs from the conserved cysteine through the conserved F or W.

TRBV9,TRBJ1-5,CASSAGQNNQPQHF
TRBV24-1,TRBJ1-1,CATSDLNFAEAFF
TRBV20-1,TRBJ2-3,CSAHGQGAATDTQYF
TRBV28,TRBJ2-7,CASSRGTGSSYEQYF
TRBV11-2,TRBJ2-3,CASSLDPGGAPDTQYF
TRBV10-1,TRBJ1-5,CASDTKGGQPQHF
TRBV7-9,TRBJ2-3,CASSFRGTDTQYF
TRBV4-1,TRBJ1-5,CASSQGLDQPQHF
TRBV4-3,TRBJ1-4,CASSQATASATNEKLFF
TRBV6-5,TRBJ1-1,CASSVGGSRRDTEAFF
TRBV12-2,TRBJ2-1,CASRLGLRLSRDEQFF
TRBV28,TRBJ1-5,CASNDPARNQPQHF
TRBV11-2,TRBJ2-7,CASRRLTGTGYEQYF
TRBV28,TRBJ2-5,CASRLPTGTRGETQYF
TRBV21-1,TRBJ2-3,CASSSPGQGQGADTQYF
TRBV6-5,TRBJ2-6,CASSRTANSGANVLTF
TRBV7-6,TRBJ2-2,CASSPPVGGAGELFF
TRBV4-3,TRBJ1-5,CASSHRRGNQPQHF
TRBV3-1,TRBJ2-1,CASSHRWQSYNEQFF
TRBV7-9,TRBJ1-5,CASSSGIMQPQHF
TRBV6-6,TRBJ1-6,CASSRSTGAINNSPLHF
TRBV6-2/TRBV6-3,TRBJ1-5,CASSYSPISNQPQHF
TRBV12-3/TRBV12-4,TRBJ1-5,CASSLGWGQPQHF
TRBV7-2,TRBJ1-5,CASSLGTVSPQHF
TRBV11-3,TRBJ2-7,CASSSPWDRDHEQYF
TRBV6-2/TRBV6-3,TRBJ2-4,CASSYQGPAKNIQYF
TRBV28,TRBJ2-3,CASSYHGSSNTDTQYF
TRBV29-1,TRBJ1-1,CSVDIPMNTEAFF
TRBV3-1,TRBJ1-1,CASSQKQGTLNTEAFF
TRBV15,TRBJ2-3,CATSREKGLTDTQYF
TRBV25-1,TRBJ2-7,CASSDWTGAYEQYF
TRBV5-6,TRBJ2-7,CASSLDRGGAVQYF
TRBV7-2,TRBJ1-1,CASSSQGQGGNTEAFF
TRBV7-9,TRBJ2-3,CASSLAGGAGTDTQYF
TRBV28,TRBJ2-5,CASNQVSGTPQETQYF
TRBV4-1,TRBJ2-1,CASSQDGGPYNEQFF
TRBV28,TRBJ2-7,CASSFLQMQAEQYF
TRBV7-2,TRBJ2-5,CASSSRTGRQETQYF
TRBV20-1,TRBJ1-1,CSAPKGQEAFF
TRBV20-1,TRBJ1-2,CSARDRQALYGYTF
TRBV4-3,TRBJ1-2,CASSQAQGDYGYTF
TRBV7-9,TRBJ1-5,CASSLDSQAVPQHF
TRBV4-1,TRBJ2-1,CASSQEKNSFNEQFF
TRBV19,TRBJ1-2,CASSQGRANYGYTF
TRBV12-3/TRBV12-4,TRBJ1-2,CASSLVALARTGGIYTF
TRBV6-2/TRBV6-3,TRBJ1-2,CASSNRDRGNYGYTF
TRBV12-3/TRBV12-4,TRBJ1-1,CASSLGVGPNTEAFF
TRBV7-2,TRBJ1-4,CASRRGSQNEKLFF
TRBV18,TRBJ2-7,CASSPIDSAYEQYF
TRBV6-5,TRBJ2-7,CASSYGTAKTYEQYF
TRBV20-1,TRBJ1-2,CSAAGRSSYGYTF
TRBV5-6,TRBJ2-7,CASSKYDAGAVYEQYF
TRBV29-1,TRBJ1-2,CSDHRQGSYGYTF
TRBV20-1,TRBJ2-4,CSAHLPPSGTLAKNIQYF
TRBV7-9,TRBJ1-2,CASSPSWDRGNYGYTF
TRBV12-3/TRBV12-4,TRBJ2-2,CASSNRDLGVDTGELFF
TRBV29-1,TRBJ1-1,CSVDLPRGNTEAFF
TRBV9,TRBJ2-1,CASSLSTGGAYEQFF
TRBV28,TRBJ2-4,CASRTTGGGIQYF